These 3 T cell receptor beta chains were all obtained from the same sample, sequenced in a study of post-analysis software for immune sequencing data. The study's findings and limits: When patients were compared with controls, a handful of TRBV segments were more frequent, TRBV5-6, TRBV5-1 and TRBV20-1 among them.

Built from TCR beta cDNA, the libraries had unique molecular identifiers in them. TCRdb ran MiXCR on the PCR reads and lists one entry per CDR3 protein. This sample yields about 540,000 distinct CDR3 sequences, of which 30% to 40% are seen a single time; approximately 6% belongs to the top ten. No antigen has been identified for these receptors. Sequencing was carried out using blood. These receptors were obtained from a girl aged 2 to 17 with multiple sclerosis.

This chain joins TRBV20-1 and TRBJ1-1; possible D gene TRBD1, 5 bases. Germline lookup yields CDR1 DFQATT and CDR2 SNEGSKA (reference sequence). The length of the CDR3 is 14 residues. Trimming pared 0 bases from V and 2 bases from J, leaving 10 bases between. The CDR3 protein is CSARDDRGNTEAFF. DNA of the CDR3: TGCAGTGCTAGAGATGACAGAGGAAACACTGAAGCTTTCTTT.

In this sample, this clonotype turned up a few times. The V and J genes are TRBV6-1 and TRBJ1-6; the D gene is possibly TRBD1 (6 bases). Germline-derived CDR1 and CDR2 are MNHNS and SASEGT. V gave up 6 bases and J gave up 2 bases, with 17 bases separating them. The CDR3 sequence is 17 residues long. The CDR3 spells CASSRDRRWTYNSPLHF. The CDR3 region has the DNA TGTGCCAGCAGCCGTGACAGGAGGTGGACCTATAATTCACCCCTCCACTTT.

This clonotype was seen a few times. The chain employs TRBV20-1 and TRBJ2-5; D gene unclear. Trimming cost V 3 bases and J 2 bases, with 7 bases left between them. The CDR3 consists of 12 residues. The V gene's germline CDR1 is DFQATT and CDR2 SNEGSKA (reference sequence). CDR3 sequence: CSARWGQETQYF. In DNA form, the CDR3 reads TGCAGTGCTAGGTGGGGTCAAGAGACCCAGTACTTC.